This TCR beta chain was identified in a study of blood T cell repertoires in COVID-19. The overall study: PBMCs, B-cell-depleted T cells, or T cells provided the cDNA or gDNA that made up the material.

The CDR3 spans 17 residues. Germline CDR1 and CDR2: SGHNT and YYREEE (reference sequence). The ends lost 1 base at V and 5 bases at J; junction bases unmatched: 13. In the original analysis: Scientists estimated how many nucleated cells there were by amplifying reference gene primers. The table came from immunoSEQ multiplex PCR; TCRdb's copy has only in-frame clones and leaves some out. From that table come the V and J calls and clone size; the DNA was used to work out D and trimming. Counted here are about 290,000 clones, around 85% occurring once; the ten biggest clones make up over 3.5%. This chain joins TRBV5-4 and TRBJ2-3; 7 bases fit TRBD2. The sample was peripheral blood. This sequence originates from a woman aged 45 to 65 with active or convalescent COVID-19. The CDR3 is CASSLSRAGMVLDTQYF. DNA for the CDR3: TGTGCCAGCAGCTTGAGCAGAGCGGGAATGGTCCTAGATACGCAGTATTTT.